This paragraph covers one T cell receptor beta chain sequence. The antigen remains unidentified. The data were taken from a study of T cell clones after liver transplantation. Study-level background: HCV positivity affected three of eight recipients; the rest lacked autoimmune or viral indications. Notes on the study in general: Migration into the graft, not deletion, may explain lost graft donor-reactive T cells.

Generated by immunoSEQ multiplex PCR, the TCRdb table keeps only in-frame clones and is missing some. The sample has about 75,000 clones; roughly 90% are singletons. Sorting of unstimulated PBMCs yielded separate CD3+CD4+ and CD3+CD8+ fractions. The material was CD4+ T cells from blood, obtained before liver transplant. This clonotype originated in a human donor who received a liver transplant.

In nucleotides, the CDR3 is TGCGCCAGCAGCTTTGGGCTAGGGATCTCCCCCGGGTGGGGCAATGAGCAGTTCTTC. Translated: CASSFGLGISPGWGNEQFF. The rearrangement links TRBV5-1 to TRBJ2-1; D remains unclear. CDR1 is SGHRS, CDR2 YFSETQ, per germline. The CDR3 contains 19 residues. Deletions cut 2 bases from V and 6 bases from J, with 27 bases between.